This TCR beta chain is drawn from a study of blood T cell repertoires in COVID-19. Study summary: Sites across the United States, Italy and Spain contributed samples from acute and convalescent COVID-19.

Assay: immunoSEQ multiplex PCR; the TCRdb copy retains only in-frame clones and omits some. Of about 32,000 clones in the sample, approximately 90% were seen once. The V gene lost 1 base and the J gene lost 0 bases, with 14 bases spanning the gap. CDR1 is SGHNT, CDR2 YYREEE, per germline (reference sequence). This CDR3 has 17 amino acids. This TCR was recovered from a man aged 55 to 70 with acute or convalescent COVID-19. V is TRBV5-4 and J is TRBJ1-3; a weak D match, TRBD1 (5 bases). Source material: peripheral blood. CDR3 amino acids: CASSLSIGQGSGNTIYF. The CDR3 DNA follows: TGTGCCAGCAGCTTGTCTATAGGGCAGGGCTCTGGAAACACCATATATTTT. The entire variable domain, with the rest obtained from reference TRBV5-4 and TRBJ1-3, is as follows: ETGVTQSPTHLIKTRGQQVTLRCSSQSGHNTVSWYQQALGQGPQFIFQYYREEENGRGNFPPRFSGLQFPNYSSELNVNALELDDSALYLCASSLSIGQGSGNTIYFGEGSWLTVV.